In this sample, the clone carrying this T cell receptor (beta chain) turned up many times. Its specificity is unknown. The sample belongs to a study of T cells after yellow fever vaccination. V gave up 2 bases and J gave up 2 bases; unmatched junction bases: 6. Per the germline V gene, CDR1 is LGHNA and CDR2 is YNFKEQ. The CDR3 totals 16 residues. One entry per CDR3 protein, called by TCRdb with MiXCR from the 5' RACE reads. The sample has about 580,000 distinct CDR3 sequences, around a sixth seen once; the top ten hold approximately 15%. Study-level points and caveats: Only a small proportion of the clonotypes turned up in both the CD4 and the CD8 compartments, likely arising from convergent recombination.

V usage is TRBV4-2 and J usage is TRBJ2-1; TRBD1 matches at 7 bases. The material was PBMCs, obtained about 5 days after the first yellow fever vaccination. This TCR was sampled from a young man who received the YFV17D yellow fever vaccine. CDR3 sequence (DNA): TGTGCCAGCAGCCAATACCCGGGACAGCCCTACAATGAGCAGTTCTTC. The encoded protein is CASSQYPGQPYNEQFF.